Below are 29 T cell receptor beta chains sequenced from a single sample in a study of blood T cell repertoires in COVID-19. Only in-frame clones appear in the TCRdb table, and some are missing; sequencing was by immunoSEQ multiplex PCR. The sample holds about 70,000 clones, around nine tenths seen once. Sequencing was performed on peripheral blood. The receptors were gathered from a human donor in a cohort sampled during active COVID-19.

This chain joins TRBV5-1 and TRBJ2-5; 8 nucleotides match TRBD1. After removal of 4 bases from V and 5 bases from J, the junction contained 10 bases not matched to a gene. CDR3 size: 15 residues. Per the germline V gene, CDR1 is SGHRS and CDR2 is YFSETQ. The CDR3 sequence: CASSQPAGGGETQYF. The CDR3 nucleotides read TGCGCCAGCAGCCAACCGGCAGGGGGCGGGGAGACCCAGTACTTC.

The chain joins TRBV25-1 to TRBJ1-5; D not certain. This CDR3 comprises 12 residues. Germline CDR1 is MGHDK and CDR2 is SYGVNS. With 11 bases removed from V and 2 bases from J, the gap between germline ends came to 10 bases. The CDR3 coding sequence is TGTGCCTCTACGGCGGGCAATCAGCCCCAGCATTTT. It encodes CASTAGNQPQHF.

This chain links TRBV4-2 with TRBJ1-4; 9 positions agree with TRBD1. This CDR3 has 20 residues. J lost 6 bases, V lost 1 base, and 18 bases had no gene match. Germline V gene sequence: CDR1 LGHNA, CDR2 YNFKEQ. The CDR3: CASSQVKNSSRDRAYEKLFF. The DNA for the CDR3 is TGTGCCAGCAGCCAAGTAAAGAATAGCTCAAGGGACAGGGCTTATGAAAAACTGTTTTTT.

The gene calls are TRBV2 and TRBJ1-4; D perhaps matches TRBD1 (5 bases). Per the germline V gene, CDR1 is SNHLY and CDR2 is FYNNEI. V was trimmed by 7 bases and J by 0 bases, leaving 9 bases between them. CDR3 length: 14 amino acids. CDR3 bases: TGTGCCAGCAAGAGGACACCAACTAATGAAAAACTGTTTTTT. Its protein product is CASKRTPTNEKLFF.

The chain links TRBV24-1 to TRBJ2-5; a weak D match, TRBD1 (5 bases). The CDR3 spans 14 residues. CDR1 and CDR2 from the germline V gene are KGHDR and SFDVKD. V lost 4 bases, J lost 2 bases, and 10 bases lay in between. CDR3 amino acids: CATSESGKQETQYF. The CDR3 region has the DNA TGTGCCACCAGTGAGTCAGGGAAACAAGAGACCCAGTACTTC.

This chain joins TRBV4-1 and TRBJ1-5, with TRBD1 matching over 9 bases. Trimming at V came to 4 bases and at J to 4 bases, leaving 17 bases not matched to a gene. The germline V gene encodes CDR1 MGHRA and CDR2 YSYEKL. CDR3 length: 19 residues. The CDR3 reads CASSRAQDRGHTRNQPQHF. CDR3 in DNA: TGCGCCAGCAGCCGAGCCCAGGACAGGGGCCACACGAGAAATCAGCCCCAGCATTTT.

CDR3 coding DNA: TGTGCCAGCAGCTTAGATCCCCTCCGCGAGCAGTACTTC. Translating it yields CASSLDPLREQYF. The V and J genes are TRBV7-2 and TRBJ2-7; D unresolved. The CDR3 covers 13 residues. V lost 1 base, J lost 6 bases, and 10 bases lay in between. Germline V gene sequence: CDR1 SGHTA, CDR2 FQGNSA. The complete variable domain, with remaining parts taken from reference TRBV7-2 and TRBJ2-7, reads GAGVSQSPSNKVTEKGKDVELRCDPISGHTALYWYRQSLGQGLEFLIYFQGNSAPDKSGLPSDRFSAERTGGSVSTLTIQRTQQEDSAVYLCASSLDPLREQYFGPGTRLTVT.

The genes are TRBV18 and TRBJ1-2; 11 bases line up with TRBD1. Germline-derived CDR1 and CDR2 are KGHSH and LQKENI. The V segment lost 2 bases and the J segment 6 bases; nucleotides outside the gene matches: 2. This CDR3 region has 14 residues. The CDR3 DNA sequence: TGTGCCAGCTCACCATTGGACAGGGGGCATGGCTACACCTTC. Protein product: CASSPLDRGHGYTF.

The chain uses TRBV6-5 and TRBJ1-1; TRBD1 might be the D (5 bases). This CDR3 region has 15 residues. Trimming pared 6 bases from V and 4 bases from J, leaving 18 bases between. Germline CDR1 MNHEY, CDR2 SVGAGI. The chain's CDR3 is CASRDGGAGGTEAFF. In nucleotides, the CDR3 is TGTGCCAGCAGAGATGGAGGGGCGGGAGGCACTGAAGCTTTCTTT.

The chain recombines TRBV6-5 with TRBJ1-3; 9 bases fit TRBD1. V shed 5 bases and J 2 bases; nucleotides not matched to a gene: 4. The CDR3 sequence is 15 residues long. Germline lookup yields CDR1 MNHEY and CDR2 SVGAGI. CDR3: CASSQDRGTGNTIYF. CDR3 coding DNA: TGTGCCAGCAGTCAGGACAGGGGTACTGGAAACACCATATATTTT.

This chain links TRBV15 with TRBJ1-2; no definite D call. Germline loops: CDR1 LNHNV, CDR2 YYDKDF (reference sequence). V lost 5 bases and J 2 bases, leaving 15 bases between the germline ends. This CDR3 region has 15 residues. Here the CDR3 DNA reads TGTGCCACCAGCGCCCAAGGAGGGCGGAACTATGGCTACACCTTC. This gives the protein CATSAQGGRNYGYTF.

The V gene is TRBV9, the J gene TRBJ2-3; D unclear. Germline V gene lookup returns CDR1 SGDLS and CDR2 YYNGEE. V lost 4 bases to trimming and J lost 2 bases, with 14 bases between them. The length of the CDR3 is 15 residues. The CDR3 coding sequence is TGTGCCAGCAGCTTCAGCCCGGGTGTCACAGATACGCAGTATTTT. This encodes CASSFSPGVTDTQYF.

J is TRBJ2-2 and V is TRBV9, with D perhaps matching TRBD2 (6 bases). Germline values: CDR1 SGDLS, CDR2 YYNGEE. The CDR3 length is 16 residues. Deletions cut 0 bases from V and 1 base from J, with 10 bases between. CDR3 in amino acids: CASSVDGGGNTGELFF. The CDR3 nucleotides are TGTGCCAGCAGCGTAGACGGGGGAGGGAACACCGGGGAGCTGTTTTTT.

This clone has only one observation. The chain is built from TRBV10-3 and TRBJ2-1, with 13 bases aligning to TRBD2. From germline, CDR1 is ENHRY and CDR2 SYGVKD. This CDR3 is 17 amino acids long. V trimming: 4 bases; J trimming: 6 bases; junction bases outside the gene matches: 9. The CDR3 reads CAISALLAGGPGNEQFF. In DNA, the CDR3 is TGTGCCATCAGTGCGTTACTAGCGGGAGGGCCGGGCAATGAGCAGTTCTTC.

CDR3 nucleotides: TGTGCCAGCAGCACAACAGGGGGCACGGATGAAAAACTGTTTTTT. Its translation is CASSTTGGTDEKLFF. The rearrangement links TRBV28 to TRBJ1-4; 9 bases fit TRBD1. Trimming at V came to 6 bases and at J to 6 bases, leaving 8 bases not matched to a gene. The CDR3 covers 15 residues. Per the germline V gene, CDR1 is MDHEN and CDR2 is SYDVKM.

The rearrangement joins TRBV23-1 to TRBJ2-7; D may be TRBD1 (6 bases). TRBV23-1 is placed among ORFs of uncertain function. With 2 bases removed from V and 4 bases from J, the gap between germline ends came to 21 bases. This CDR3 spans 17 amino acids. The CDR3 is CASSQIVPGQGKYEQYF. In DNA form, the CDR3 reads TGCGCCAGCAGTCAAATCGTACCGGGACAAGGGAAGTACGAGCAGTACTTC.

CDR3 nucleotides: TGTGCCTGGAGTGTAGCGGGGGGAGCCTCCTACAATGAGCAGTTCTTC. Protein: CAWSVAGGASYNEQFF. The chain combines TRBV30 with TRBJ2-1, with 9 bases aligning to TRBD2. Germline V CDR1 and CDR2: GTSNPN, SVGIG (reference sequence). V was pared by 0 bases and J by 0 bases, with 3 bases of the junction left unmatched. This CDR3 is built from 16 residues.

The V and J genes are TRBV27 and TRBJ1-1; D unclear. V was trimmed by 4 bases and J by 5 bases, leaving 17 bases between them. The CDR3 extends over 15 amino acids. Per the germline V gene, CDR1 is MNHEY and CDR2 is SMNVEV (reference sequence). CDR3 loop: CASSSDRSGKTEAFF. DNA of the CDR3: TGTGCCAGCAGTTCCGATAGGTCGGGGAAAACTGAAGCTTTCTTT.

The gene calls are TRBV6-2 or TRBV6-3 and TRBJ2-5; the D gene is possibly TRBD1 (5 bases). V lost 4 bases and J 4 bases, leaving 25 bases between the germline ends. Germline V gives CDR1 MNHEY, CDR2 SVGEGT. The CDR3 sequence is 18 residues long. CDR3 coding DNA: TGTGCCAGCAGTTCCATCTTATCCAGGGTCTTGGATGCAGAGACCCAGTACTTC. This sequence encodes CASSSILSRVLDAETQYF.

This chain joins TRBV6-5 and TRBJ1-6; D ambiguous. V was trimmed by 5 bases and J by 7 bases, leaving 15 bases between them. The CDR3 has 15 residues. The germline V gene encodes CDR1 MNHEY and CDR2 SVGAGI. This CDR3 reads CASSRGRERNSPLHF. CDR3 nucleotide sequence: TGTGCCAGCAGTCGAGGACGGGAGCGCAATTCACCCCTCCACTTT.

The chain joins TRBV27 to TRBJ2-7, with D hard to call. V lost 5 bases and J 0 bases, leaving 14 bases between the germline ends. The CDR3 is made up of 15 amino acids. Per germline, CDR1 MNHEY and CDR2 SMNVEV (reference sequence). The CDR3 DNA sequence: TGTGCCAGCAGTCCGACACTCTCCGGCTCCTACGAGCAGTACTTC. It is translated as CASSPTLSGSYEQYF.

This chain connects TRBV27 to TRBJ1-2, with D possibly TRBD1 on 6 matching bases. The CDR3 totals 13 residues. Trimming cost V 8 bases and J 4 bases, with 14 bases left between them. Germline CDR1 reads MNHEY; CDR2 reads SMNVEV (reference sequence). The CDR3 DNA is TGTGCCAGCGGCGCAGGGGCTAGCTATGGCTACACCTTC. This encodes CASGAGASYGYTF.

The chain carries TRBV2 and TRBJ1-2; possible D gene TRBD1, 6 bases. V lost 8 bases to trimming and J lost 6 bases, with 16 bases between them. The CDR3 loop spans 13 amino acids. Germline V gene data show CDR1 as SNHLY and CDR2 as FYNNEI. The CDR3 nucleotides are TGTGCCAGCTCCAACTGGGGGCTGGATGGCTACACCTTC. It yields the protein CASSNWGLDGYTF.

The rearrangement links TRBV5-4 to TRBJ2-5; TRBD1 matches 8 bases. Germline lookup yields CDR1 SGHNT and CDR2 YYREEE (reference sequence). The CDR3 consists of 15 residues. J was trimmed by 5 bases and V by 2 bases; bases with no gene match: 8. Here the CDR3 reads CASSFDQGATETQYF. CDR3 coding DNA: TGTGCCAGCAGCTTTGACCAGGGGGCTACGGAGACCCAGTACTTC.

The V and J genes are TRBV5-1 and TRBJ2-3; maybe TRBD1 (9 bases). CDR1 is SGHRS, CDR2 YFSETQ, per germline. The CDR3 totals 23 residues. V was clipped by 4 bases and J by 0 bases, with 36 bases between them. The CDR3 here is CASSPRDRVRSPNRLASTDTQYF. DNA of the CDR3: TGCGCCAGCAGCCCCCGGGACAGGGTTCGGTCTCCAAATCGACTAGCGAGCACAGATACGCAGTATTTT. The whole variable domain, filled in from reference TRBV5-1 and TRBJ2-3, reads KAGVTQTPRYLIKTRGQQVTLSCSPISGHRSVSWYQQTPGQGLQFLFEYFSETQRNKGNFPGRFSGRQFSNSRSEMNVSTLELGDSALYLCASSPRDRVRSPNRLASTDTQYFGPGTRLTVL.

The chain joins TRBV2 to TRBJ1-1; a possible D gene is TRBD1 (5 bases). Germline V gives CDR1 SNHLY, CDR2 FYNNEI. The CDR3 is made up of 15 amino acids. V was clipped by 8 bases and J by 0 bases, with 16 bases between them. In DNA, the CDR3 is TGTGCCAGCCGACAGAATACGCTCATGAACACTGAAGCTTTCTTT. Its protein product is CASRQNTLMNTEAFF.

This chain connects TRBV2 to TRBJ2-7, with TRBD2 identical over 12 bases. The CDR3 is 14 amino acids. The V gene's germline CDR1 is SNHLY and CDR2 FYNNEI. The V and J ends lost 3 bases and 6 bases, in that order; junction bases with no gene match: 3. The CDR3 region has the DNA TGTGCCAGCAGTGATGGACTAGCGGGGATCGAGCAGTACTTC. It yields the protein CASSDGLAGIEQYF. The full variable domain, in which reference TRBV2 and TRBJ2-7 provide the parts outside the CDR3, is EPEVTQTPSHQVTQMGQEVILRCVPISNHLYFYWYRQILGQKVEFLVSFYNNEISEKSEIFDDQFSVERPDGSNFTLKIRSTKLEDSAMYFCASSDGLAGIEQYFGPGTRLTVT.

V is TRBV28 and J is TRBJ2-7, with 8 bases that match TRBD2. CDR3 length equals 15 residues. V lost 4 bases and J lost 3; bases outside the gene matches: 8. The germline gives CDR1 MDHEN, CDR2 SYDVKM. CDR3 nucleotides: TGTGCCAGCAGTTCCCCCAGTAGCGGGATCTACGAGCAGTACTTC. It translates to CASSSPSSGIYEQYF.

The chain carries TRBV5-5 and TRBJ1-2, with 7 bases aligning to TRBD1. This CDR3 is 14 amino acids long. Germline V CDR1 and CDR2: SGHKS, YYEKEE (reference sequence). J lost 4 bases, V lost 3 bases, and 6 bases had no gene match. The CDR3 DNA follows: TGTGCCAGCAGCTCCAAGGGACAGTTCTATGGCTACACCTTC. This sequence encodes CASSSKGQFYGYTF.